This T cell receptor beta chain was found in a study of cytomegalovirus exposure and HLA in healthy donors. Germline assignment: CDR1 LGHNA and CDR2 YSLEER. The V and J ends lost 2 bases and 4 bases, in that order; junction bases with no gene match: 11. This CDR3 is built from 17 residues. This clone was detected once. Primers for the PCR totalled 60 Vbeta and 13 Jbeta. The method was immunoSEQ multiplex PCR; TCRdb's version includes in-frame clones alone and lacks a portion of them. There are 60,000 or so clones in the sample; approximately 75% occur only once, and roughly 3.4% lies in the top ten. What was sequenced was PBMCs. This rearrangement joins TRBV4-3 to TRBJ2-5; 9 nucleotides agree with TRBD1. This sequence was found in a woman aged 40 to 55 in good health and CMV-seropositive. CDR3 DNA sequence: TGCGCCAGCAGCCAATTCACAGGGGGCTCGATACCAGAGACCCAGTACTTC. This encodes CASSQFTGGSIPETQYF.